The clone carrying this TCR beta chain was detected a few times. The CDR3 spans 15 residues. Germline loops: CDR1 WSHSY, CDR2 SAAADI. The ends lost 4 bases at V and 1 base at J; junction bases unmatched: 1. This sample was included in a study of CD8 T cells in ankylosing spondylitis. TCRdb used MiXCR to reprocess the 5' RACE reads, holding one entry per CDR3 protein. The profile shows around 300,000 distinct CDR3 sequences, roughly 15% of them singletons. Sequenced: blood, either unsorted or a sorted T cell fraction (not recorded which). The rearrangement uses TRBV10-2 and TRBJ2-5, with 12 bases identical to TRBD2. This TCR was recovered from a male donor with ankylosing spondylitis or in good health (not recorded which). The CDR3 is CASSGLAGAQETQYF. The CDR3 DNA is TGCGCCAGCAGTGGACTAGCGGGAGCCCAAGAGACCCAGTACTTC.